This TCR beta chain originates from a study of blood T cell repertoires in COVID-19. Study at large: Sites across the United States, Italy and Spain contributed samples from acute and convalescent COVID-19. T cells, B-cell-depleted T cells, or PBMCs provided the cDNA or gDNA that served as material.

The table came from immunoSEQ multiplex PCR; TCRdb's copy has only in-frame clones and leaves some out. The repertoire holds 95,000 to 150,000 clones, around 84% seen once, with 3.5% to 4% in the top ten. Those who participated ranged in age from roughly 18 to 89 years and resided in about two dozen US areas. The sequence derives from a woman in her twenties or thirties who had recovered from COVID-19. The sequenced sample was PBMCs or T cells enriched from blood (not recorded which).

The CDR3 bases are TGTGCCAGCAGTTATGGCGGCTATTCACCCCTCCACTTT. Protein sequence: CASSYGGYSPLHF. V usage is TRBV6-2 or TRBV6-3 and J usage is TRBJ1-6, with D unclear. Germline-derived CDR1 and CDR2 are MNHEY and SVGEGT. Trimming pared 3 bases from V and 8 bases from J, leaving 8 bases between. The CDR3 contains 13 residues.